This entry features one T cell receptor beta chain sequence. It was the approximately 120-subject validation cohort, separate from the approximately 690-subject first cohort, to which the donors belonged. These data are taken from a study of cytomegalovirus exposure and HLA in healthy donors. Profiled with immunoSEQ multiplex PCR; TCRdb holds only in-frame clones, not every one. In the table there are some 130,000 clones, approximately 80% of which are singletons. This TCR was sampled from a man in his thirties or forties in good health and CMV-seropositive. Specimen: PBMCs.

The CDR3 spells CASSLGRDYGYTF. Here the CDR3 DNA reads TGTGCCAGCAGTCTCGGTCGGGACTATGGCTACACCTTC. V gene TRBV28 combines with J gene TRBJ1-2; unclear D gene. The V end lost 5 bases, the J end lost 3 bases, and 10 bases lay between the germline ends. Per germline, CDR1 MDHEN and CDR2 SYDVKM. The CDR3 extends over 13 amino acids.